Listed below are T cell receptor beta chains from one sample, sequenced in a study of Ad26.COV2.S vaccination and SARS-CoV-2 variants. The repertoire was sequenced with immunoSEQ multiplex PCR; TCRdb's copy has only in-frame clones and lacks some. Among around 86,000 clones, roughly 84% were seen once, and the ten largest hold roughly 15%. The sample consisted of peripheral blood, taken after recovery from COVID-19. These receptors were collected from a human donor who had recovered from COVID-19. Each CDR3 is given with its conserved first and last residue. Each record gives: V gene, J gene, CDR3 protein.

V: TRBV6-5; J: TRBJ1-2; CDR3: CASNLGQGDGYTF
V: TRBV19; J: TRBJ2-1; CDR3: CASSTQQGNEQFF
V: TRBV9; J: TRBJ2-1; CDR3: CASSVVAGDHNEQFF
V: TRBV6-5; J: TRBJ2-2; CDR3: CASSSRPGTGGELFF
V: TRBV5-1; J: TRBJ2-7; CDR3: CASSLASSGSSYEQYF
V: TRBV7-9; J: TRBJ2-5; CDR3: CASSPPRRAGEETQYF
V: TRBV6-2/TRBV6-3; J: TRBJ1-2; CDR3: CASSRTGGDYGYTF
V: TRBV10-1; J: TRBJ2-5; CDR3: CASSESYYSSPSTQETQYF
V: TRBV2; J: TRBJ1-2; CDR3: CASSGRANYGYTF
V: TRBV7-8; J: TRBJ2-1; CDR3: CASSLRRLSSYNEQFF
V: TRBV24-1; J: TRBJ1-1; CDR3: CATSDPGQGREAFF
V: TRBV5-1; J: TRBJ1-1; CDR3: CASSLVDRGTEAFF
V: TRBV7-7; J: TRBJ2-2; CDR3: CASSLGLAGGFNTGELFF
V: TRBV4-1; J: TRBJ2-1; CDR3: CASSPSGLESSYNEQFF
V: TRBV12-5; J: TRBJ2-4; CDR3: CASGLLGLAGVDRTETPKNIQYF
V: TRBV28; J: TRBJ2-3; CDR3: CASGPGLAGVDTQYF
V: TRBV6-5; J: TRBJ2-7; CDR3: CASSRDRGNGEQYF
V: TRBV5-1; J: TRBJ2-5; CDR3: CASSFDGGTSEETQYF
V: TRBV18; J: TRBJ2-7; CDR3: CASSPPSYEQYF
V: TRBV9; J: TRBJ2-1; CDR3: CASRGDPTGDEQFF
V: TRBV5-4; J: TRBJ1-1; CDR3: CASTSLLDTEAFF
V: TRBV7-2; J: TRBJ1-2; CDR3: CASSLGQTRYYGYTF
V: TRBV6-1; J: TRBJ1-1; CDR3: CASSETGARSYVTEAFF
V: TRBV12-3/TRBV12-4; J: TRBJ2-7; CDR3: CASSLPPTYEQYF
V: TRBV28; J: TRBJ2-5; CDR3: CASSFKGIAQETQYF
V: TRBV3-1/TRBV3-2; J: TRBJ2-3; CDR3: CASSRDRGRSDTQYF
V: TRBV27; J: TRBJ1-5; CDR3: CASSSSTGSNQPQHF
V: TRBV27; J: TRBJ2-2; CDR3: CAIRQGQGSGELFF
V: TRBV3-1/TRBV3-2; J: TRBJ1-5; CDR3: CASSPGGGRQPQHF
V: TRBV15; J: TRBJ2-1; CDR3: CATSSSTSPYNEQFF
V: TRBV7-2; J: TRBJ1-6; CDR3: CASSLAAAGARSPLHF
V: TRBV5-5; J: TRBJ2-7; CDR3: CASSLTPGGAYEQYF
V: TRBV6-2/TRBV6-3; J: TRBJ2-7; CDR3: CASSSTSYEQYF
V: TRBV28; J: TRBJ2-3; CDR3: CASSATGGITDTQYF
V: TRBV7-9; J: TRBJ1-5; CDR3: CASSPESSNQPQHF
V: TRBV18; J: TRBJ2-7; CDR3: CASSPPSDRYEQYF
V: TRBV5-4; J: TRBJ2-2; CDR3: CASSWGDATGELFF
V: TRBV10-3; J: TRBJ2-7; CDR3: CAISEHRQGDEQYF
V: TRBV19; J: TRBJ1-2; CDR3: CASSTGQGYGYTF
V: TRBV19; J: TRBJ2-6; CDR3: CASSILGAFDSGANVLTF
V: TRBV11-2; J: TRBJ2-1; CDR3: CASSLDHRLAGENHNEQFF
V: TRBV7-6; J: TRBJ2-5; CDR3: CASSTRASIETQYF
V: TRBV25-1; J: TRBJ2-1; CDR3: CASSESGTGFYNEQFF
V: TRBV5-1; J: TRBJ1-4; CDR3: CASSRDRGQGEKLFF
V: TRBV6-2/TRBV6-3; J: TRBJ2-7; CDR3: CASSYQAQLGFYEQYF
V: TRBV23-1; J: TRBJ2-6; CDR3: CASSQSWGSGANVLTF
V: TRBV5-6; J: TRBJ1-2; CDR3: CASRRSPTEGYTF
V: TRBV15; J: TRBJ2-3; CDR3: CATSSPLAGSGDTQYF
V: TRBV3-1/TRBV3-2; J: TRBJ2-5; CDR3: CASSQVASGGQETQYF
V: TRBV18; J: TRBJ2-7; CDR3: CASSPRTEGNEQYF
V: TRBV3-1/TRBV3-2; J: TRBJ1-1; CDR3: CASSPIMNTEAFF
V: TRBV11-2; J: TRBJ2-1; CDR3: CASSRVDGTYNEQFF
V: TRBV11-1; J: TRBJ2-5; CDR3: CASSQTKTGGQETQYF
V: TRBV6-5; J: TRBJ1-1; CDR3: CASRPTGITEAFF
V: TRBV7-2; J: TRBJ1-5; CDR3: CASSWKEAQPQHF
V: TRBV11-3; J: TRBJ2-2; CDR3: CASSHRLAGGVNTGELFF
V: TRBV7-3; J: TRBJ2-2; CDR3: CASSLRAGVDRTGELFF
V: TRBV6-5; J: TRBJ2-7; CDR3: CASRVPTGSSYEQYF
V: TRBV28; J: TRBJ2-7; CDR3: CASRPSQGSTYEQYF